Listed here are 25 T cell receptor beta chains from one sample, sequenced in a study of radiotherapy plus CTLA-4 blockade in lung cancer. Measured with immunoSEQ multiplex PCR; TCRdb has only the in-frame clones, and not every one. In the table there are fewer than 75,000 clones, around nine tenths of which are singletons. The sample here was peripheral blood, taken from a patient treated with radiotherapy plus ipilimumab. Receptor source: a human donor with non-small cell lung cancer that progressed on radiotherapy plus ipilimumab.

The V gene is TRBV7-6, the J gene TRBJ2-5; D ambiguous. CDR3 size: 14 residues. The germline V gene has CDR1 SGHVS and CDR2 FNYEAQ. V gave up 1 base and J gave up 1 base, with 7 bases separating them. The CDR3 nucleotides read TGTGCCAGCAGCTTAGAACAATTCCAAGAGACCCAGTACTTC. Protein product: CASSLEQFQETQYF.

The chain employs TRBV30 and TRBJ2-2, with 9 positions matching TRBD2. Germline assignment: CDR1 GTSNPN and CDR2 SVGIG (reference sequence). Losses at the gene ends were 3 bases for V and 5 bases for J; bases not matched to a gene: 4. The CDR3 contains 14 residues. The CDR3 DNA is TGTGCCTGGAGGGTTAGCGGGAGAACCGGGGAGCTGTTTTTT. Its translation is CAWRVSGRTGELFF. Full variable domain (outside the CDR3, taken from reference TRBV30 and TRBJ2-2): SQTIHQWPATLVQPVGSPLSLECTVEGTSNPNLYWYRQAAGRGLQLLFYSVGIGQISSEVPQNLSASRPQDRQFILSSKKLLLSDSGFYLCAWRVSGRTGELFFGEGSRLTVL.

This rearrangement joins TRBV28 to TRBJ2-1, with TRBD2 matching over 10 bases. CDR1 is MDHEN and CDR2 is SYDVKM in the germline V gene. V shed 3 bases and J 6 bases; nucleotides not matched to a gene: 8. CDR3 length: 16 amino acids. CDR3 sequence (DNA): TGTGCCAGCAGTTTCGCCTCTAGCGGGAGTCGCAATGAGCAGTTCTTC. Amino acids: CASSFASSGSRNEQFF.

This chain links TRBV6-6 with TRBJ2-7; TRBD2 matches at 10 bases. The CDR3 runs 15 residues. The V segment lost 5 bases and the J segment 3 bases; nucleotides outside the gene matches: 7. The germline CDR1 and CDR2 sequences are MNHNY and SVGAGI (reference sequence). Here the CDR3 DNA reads TGTGCCAGCAGTCCCTCAGCGGGAGGGCTCTACGAGCAGTACTTC. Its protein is CASSPSAGGLYEQYF.

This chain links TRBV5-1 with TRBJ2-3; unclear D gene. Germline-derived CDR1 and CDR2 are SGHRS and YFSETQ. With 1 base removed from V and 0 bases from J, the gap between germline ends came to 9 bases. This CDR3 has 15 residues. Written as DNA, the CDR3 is TGCGCCAGCAGCTTGATGGCGACTAGCACAGATACGCAGTATTTT. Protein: CASSLMATSTDTQYF.

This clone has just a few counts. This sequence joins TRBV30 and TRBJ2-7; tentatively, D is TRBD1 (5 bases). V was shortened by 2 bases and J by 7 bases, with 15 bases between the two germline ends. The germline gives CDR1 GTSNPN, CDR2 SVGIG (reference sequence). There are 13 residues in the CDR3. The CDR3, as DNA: TGTGCCTGGAGTCCACGGGCAGGGTGGGAGCAGTACGTC. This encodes CAWSPRAGWEQYV.

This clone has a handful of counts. The DNA for the CDR3 is TGTGCCAGCAGTCCCGTGGGGCGGTCCTACGAGCAGTACTTC. It is translated as CASSPVGRSYEQYF. The V gene is TRBV27, the J gene TRBJ2-7; D possibly corresponds to TRBD1 (5 bases). With 5 bases removed from V and 1 base from J, the gap between germline ends came to 12 bases. CDR1 is MNHEY, CDR2 SMNVEV, per germline (reference sequence). This CDR3 spans 14 amino acids.

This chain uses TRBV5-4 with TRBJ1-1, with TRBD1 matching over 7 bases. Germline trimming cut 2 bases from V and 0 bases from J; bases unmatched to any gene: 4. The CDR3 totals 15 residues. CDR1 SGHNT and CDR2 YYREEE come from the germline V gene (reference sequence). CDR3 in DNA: TGTGCCAGCAGCTTCGACAGGGTCATGAACACTGAAGCTTTCTTT. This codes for CASSFDRVMNTEAFF.

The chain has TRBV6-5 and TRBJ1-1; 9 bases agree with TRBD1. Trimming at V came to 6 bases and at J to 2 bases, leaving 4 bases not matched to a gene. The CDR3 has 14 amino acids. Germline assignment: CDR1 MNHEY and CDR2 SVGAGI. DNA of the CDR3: TGTGCCAGCAGAGTGGGACAGGGCAACACTGAAGCTTTCTTT. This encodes CASRVGQGNTEAFF.

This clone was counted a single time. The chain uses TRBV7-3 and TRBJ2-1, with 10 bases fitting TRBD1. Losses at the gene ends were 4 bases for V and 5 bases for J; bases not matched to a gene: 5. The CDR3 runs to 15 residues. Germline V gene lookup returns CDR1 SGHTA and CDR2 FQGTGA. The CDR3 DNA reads TGTGCCAGCAGCTCATGGGGGACAGGGGACAATGAGCAGTTCTTC. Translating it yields CASSSWGTGDNEQFF.

The chain's CDR3 is CASSEAQVYEQYF. CDR3 bases: TGTGCCAGCAGTGAAGCCCAAGTCTACGAGCAGTACTTC. The V call is TRBV2, the J call TRBJ2-7; D is unclear. V was clipped by 0 bases and J by 3 bases, with 6 bases between them. The germline V gene has CDR1 SNHLY and CDR2 FYNNEI. The CDR3 is 13 amino acids.

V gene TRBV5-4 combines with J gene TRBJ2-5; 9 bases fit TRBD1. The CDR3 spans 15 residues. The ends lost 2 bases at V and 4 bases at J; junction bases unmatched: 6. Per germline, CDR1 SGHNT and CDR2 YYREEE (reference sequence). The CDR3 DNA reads TGTGCCAGCAGCTTAGGGGACAGGGTCAGAGAGACCCAGTACTTC. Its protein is CASSLGDRVRETQYF.

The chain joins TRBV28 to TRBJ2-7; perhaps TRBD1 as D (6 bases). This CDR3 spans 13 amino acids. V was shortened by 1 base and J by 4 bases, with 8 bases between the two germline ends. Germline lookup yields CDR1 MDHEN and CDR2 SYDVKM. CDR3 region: CASSLLRGYEQYV. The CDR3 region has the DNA TGTGCCAGCAGTTTATTGAGGGGGTACGAGCAGTACGTC.

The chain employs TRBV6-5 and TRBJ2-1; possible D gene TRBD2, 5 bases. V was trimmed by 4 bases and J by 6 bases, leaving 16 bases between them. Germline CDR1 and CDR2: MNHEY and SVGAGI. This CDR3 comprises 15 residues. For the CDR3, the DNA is TGTGCCAGCAGTTCCCCCCGGCGGGTTGGCAATGAGCAGTTCTTC. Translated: CASSSPRRVGNEQFF.

CDR3 protein: CASSLSLMNTEAFF. The CDR3 region has the DNA TGTGCCAGCAGTTTGTCATTGATGAACACTGAAGCTTTCTTT. The chain employs TRBV6-1 and TRBJ1-1; D call uncertain. Germline CDR1 MNHNS, CDR2 SASEGT. The germline V and J ends were trimmed by 5 bases and 0 bases, with 10 bases remaining between them. This CDR3 has 14 amino acids.

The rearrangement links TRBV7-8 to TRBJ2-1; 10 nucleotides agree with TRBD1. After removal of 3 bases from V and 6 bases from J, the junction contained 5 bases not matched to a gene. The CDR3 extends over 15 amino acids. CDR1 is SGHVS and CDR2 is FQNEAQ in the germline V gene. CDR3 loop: CASSFRQGALNEQFF. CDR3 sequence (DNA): TGTGCCAGCAGCTTTCGACAGGGGGCCCTCAATGAGCAGTTCTTC.

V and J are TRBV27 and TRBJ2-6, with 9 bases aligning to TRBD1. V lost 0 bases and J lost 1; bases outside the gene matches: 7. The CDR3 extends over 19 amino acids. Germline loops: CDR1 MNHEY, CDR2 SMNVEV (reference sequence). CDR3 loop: CASSLSWAQGASGANVLTF. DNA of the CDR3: TGTGCCAGCAGTTTATCATGGGCACAGGGGGCGTCTGGGGCCAACGTCCTGACTTTC. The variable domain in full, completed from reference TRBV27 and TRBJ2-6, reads EAQVTQNPRYLITVTGKKLTVTCSQNMNHEYMSWYRQDPGLGLRQIYYSMNVEVTDKGDVPEGYKVSRKEKRNFPLILESPSPNQTSLYFCASSLSWAQGASGANVLTFGAGSRLTVL.

In nucleotides, the CDR3 is TGTGCCAGCAGTTCGGGGACTAGCGGAGCCAAAAACATTCAGTACTTC. It yields the protein CASSSGTSGAKNIQYF. V is TRBV27 and J is TRBJ2-4, with 11 bases lining up with TRBD2. V was pared by 4 bases and J by 0 bases, with 2 bases of the junction left unmatched. Germline V gene lookup returns CDR1 MNHEY and CDR2 SMNVEV (reference sequence). This CDR3 spans 16 amino acids.

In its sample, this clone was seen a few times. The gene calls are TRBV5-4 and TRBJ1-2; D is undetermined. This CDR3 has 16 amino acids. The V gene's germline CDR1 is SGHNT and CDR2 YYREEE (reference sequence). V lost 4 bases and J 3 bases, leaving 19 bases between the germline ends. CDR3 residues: CASSNAGDTRHYGYTF. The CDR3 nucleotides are TGTGCCAGCAGCAACGCTGGCGACACCAGGCACTATGGCTACACCTTC.

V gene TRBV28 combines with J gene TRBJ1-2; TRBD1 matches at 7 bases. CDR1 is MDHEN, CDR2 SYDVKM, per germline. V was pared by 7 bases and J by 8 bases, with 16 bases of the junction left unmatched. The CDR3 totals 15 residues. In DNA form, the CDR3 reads TGTGCCAGCAAACTCGGGGACAGTTTTCAAGGAGGCTACACCTTC. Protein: CASKLGDSFQGGYTF.

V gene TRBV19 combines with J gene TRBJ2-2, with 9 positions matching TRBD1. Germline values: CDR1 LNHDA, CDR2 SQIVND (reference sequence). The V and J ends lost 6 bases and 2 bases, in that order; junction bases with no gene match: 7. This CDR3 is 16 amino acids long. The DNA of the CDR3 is TGTGCCAGTAGCCTAGGACAGGGGACAAACACCGGGGAGCTGTTTTTT. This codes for CASSLGQGTNTGELFF.

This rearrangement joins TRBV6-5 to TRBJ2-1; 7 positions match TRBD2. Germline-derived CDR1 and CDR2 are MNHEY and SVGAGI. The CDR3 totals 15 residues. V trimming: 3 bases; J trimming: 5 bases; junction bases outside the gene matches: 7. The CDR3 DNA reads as TGTGCCAGCAGTTATGGGGGAGGGCCTCACAATGAGCAGTTCTTC. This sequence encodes CASSYGGGPHNEQFF.

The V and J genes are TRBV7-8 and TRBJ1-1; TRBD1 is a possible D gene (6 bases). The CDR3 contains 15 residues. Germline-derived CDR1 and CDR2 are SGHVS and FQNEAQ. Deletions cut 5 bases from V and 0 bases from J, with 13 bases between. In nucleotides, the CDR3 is TGTGCCAGCAGCCGGCAAGGGGGGATGAACACTGAAGCTTTCTTT. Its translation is CASSRQGGMNTEAFF.

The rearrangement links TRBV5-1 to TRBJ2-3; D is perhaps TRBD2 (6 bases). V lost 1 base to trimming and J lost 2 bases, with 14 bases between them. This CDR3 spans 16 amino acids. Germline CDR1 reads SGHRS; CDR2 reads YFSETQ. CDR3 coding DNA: TGCGCCAGCAGCTTGTCGTCGGGAGTCCCCACAGATACGCAGTATTTT. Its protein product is CASSLSSGVPTDTQYF.

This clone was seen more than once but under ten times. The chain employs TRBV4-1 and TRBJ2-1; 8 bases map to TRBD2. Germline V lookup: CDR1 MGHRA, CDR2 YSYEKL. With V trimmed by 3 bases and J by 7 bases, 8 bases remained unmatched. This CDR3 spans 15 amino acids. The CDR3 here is CASSHFMTSENEQFF. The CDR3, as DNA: TGCGCCAGCAGCCATTTTATGACTAGCGAGAATGAGCAGTTCTTC.